The sequence of this T cell receptor beta chain was determined in a study of T cell clonality in common variable immunodeficiency. Study observations and caveats: CVID subjects showed higher TCRbeta clonality than healthy controls. CVID subjects shared fewer TCRbeta clones than healthy controls did.

This clone has at least ten counts. What it recognizes is unknown. The read falls 3 residues short of the CDR3 end, and the missing part is taken from the germline J gene. CVID and control samples used equivalent genomic DNA input. Libraries were prepared by immunoSEQ multiplex PCR; TCRdb keeps only in-frame clonotypes and omits some of them. Recorded here are about 64,000 clones, none singletons. Both groups were predominantly of Caucasian heritage. Trimming cost V 5 bases and J 1 base; bases outside gene matches: 13. CDR1 GTSNPN and CDR2 SVGIG come from the germline V gene (reference sequence). This CDR3 spans 18 amino acids.

The genes are TRBV30 and TRBJ2-1; TRBD2 agrees at 11 bases. This receptor was identified in a person aged 18-70 years in good health. The specimen sequenced was peripheral blood mononuclear cells. CDR3 sequence reads: CAWDPGASGRRSYNEQFF. CDR3 bases read: TGTGCCTGGGACCCCGGGGCTAGCGGGAGGAGGTCCTACAATGAG.